Reported below is one T cell receptor (beta chain). Clones were read by immunoSEQ multiplex PCR, and TCRdb kept only the in-frame ones, dropping some. The sample has about 67,000 clones, approximately 90% seen once. This sample is drawn from a study of T cell changes during pregnancy in multiple sclerosis. The source material was peripheral blood, sampled in the third trimester of pregnancy. The sequence was obtained from a female donor with multiple sclerosis, enrolled in a pregnancy study.

The CDR3 is CASSGGGINTEAFF. The CDR3 DNA reads TGTGCCAGCAGCGGGGGGGGGATTAACACTGAAGCTTTCTTT. This rearrangement joins TRBV5-6 to TRBJ1-1, with D tentatively TRBD1 (5 bases). Per germline, CDR1 SGHDT and CDR2 YYEEEE. V was pared by 4 bases and J by 2 bases, with 12 bases between. This CDR3 has 14 amino acids.